Below, one T cell receptor beta chain is given with its context. The antigen it recognizes is unknown. Base qualities are not at hand, and no much larger clone is one base apart. Libraries were built with the immunoSEQ multiplex PCR assay. Held by TCRdb, this immuneACCESS table contains in-frame sequences only and omits some clones. Under half of the omission traces to an unresolved V gene where checked; the cause of the rest is unknown. Here the sample has some 160,000 clones; about nine tenths occur a single time. 4.9% of the sample comes from the top ten. This sample stems from a study of control samples from healthy donors and cancer patients (dated by TCRdb to 2020 to 2021). Sequencing was carried out using blood. The clonotype comes from a man younger than 45 in good health.

The nucleotide sequence reads TGCGCCAGCAGCCAAGTGTCCCAGGATGGGGGTAACTCCAAAAACATTCAGTACTTC. It encodes CASSQVSQDGGNSKNIQYF. Recombination connected TRBV4-1 to TRBJ2-4; the D segment might be TRBD1 or TRBD2, since each matches 5 bases. In the germline V gene, CDR1 corresponds to MGHRA and CDR2 to YSYEKL. V is clipped by 1 base and J by 2 bases, and the sequence between their germline boundaries is 21 bases long. From its cysteine to its phenylalanine, the CDR3 spans 19 amino acids. Only the CDR3 region is kept as DNA, spanning 57 bases read in frame from base 1.